This T cell receptor (beta chain) originates from a study of a mutant IDH1 vaccine in newly diagnosed glioma. Study overall: In weeks 1, 3, 5, 7, 11, 15, 19 and 23, patients were immunized, eight times in all. Findings of the study overall: Induction of immune responses by the vaccine occurred in more than 85% of patients. Variations in leading peripheral T cell clonotypes appeared to have no connection with pseudoprogression.

As concerns this clone: Its antigen is still unknown.

Sequencing used immunoSEQ multiplex PCR; TCRdb keeps in-frame clones, though not all of them. This sample carries about 65,000 clones, approximately 85% of them seen once, and the ten largest clones take less than 5%. Germline V gene lookup returns CDR1 MNHEY and CDR2 SMNVEV (reference sequence). V was shortened by 0 bases and J by 2 bases, with 12 bases between the two germline ends. CDR3 length: 16 amino acids. Sample time point: week 23, last vaccination. A single vaccine dose contained 300 ug of mutant IDH1 20-mer peptide, and topical imiquimod was used with it. Sequences were derived from PBMCs, sampled from a glioma patient whose treatment included an IDH1 peptide vaccine. This TCR derives from a young man with glioma. The chain carries TRBV27 and TRBJ2-3; the D gene is possibly TRBD1 (6 bases). The CDR3 spells CASSLSGVGATDTQYF. The CDR3 coding sequence is TGTGCCAGCAGTTTATCGGGAGTGGGGGCCACAGATACGCAGTATTTT.